The 2 T cell receptor beta chains presented below share a single source sample, sequenced in a study of blood T cell repertoires in COVID-19. Libraries were prepared by immunoSEQ multiplex PCR; TCRdb keeps only in-frame clonotypes and omits some of them. This table has about 97,000 clones, 85% appearing once. Source material: peripheral blood. The receptors come from a woman in her 70s with active or convalescent COVID-19.

A single count supports this clone. V is TRBV6-2 or TRBV6-3 and J is TRBJ2-1; D gene uncertain. Trimming stripped 2 bases from V and 6 bases from J, with 11 bases between. This CDR3 is 14 amino acids long. In germline, CDR1 is MNHEY, CDR2 SVGEGT. Here the CDR3 DNA reads TGTGCCAGCAGTTACGGTTTAGTTTCCAATGAGCAGTTCTTC. Its translation: CASSYGLVSNEQFF.

V and J are TRBV7-2 and TRBJ2-3, with 7 bases lining up with TRBD2. The germline V gene has CDR1 SGHTA and CDR2 FQGNSA. The CDR3 covers 14 residues. V gave up 1 base and J gave up 5 bases; unmatched junction bases: 3. The CDR3 loop is CASSLVGGVDTQYF. The CDR3 coding sequence is TGTGCCAGCAGCTTAGTGGGGGGGGTAGATACGCAGTATTTT. The full variable domain, with the rest looked up from reference TRBV7-2 and TRBJ2-3, is GAGVSQSPSNKVTEKGKDVELRCDPISGHTALYWYRQSLGQGLEFLIYFQGNSAPDKSGLPSDRFSAERTGGSVSTLTIQRTQQEDSAVYLCASSLVGGVDTQYFGPGTRLTVL.